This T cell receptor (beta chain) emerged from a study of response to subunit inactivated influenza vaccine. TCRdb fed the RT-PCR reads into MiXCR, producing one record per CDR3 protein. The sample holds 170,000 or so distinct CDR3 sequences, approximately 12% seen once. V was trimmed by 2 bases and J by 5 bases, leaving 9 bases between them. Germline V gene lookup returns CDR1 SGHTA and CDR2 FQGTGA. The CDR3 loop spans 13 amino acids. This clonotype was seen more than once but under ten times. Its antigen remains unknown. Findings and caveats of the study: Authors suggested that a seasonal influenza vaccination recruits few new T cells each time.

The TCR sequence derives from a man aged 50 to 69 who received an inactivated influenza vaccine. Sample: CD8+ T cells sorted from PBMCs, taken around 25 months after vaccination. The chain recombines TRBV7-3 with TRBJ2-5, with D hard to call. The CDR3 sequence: CASSLYSGETQYF. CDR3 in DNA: TGTGCCAGCAGCTTATACTCTGGCGAGACCCAGTACTTC.